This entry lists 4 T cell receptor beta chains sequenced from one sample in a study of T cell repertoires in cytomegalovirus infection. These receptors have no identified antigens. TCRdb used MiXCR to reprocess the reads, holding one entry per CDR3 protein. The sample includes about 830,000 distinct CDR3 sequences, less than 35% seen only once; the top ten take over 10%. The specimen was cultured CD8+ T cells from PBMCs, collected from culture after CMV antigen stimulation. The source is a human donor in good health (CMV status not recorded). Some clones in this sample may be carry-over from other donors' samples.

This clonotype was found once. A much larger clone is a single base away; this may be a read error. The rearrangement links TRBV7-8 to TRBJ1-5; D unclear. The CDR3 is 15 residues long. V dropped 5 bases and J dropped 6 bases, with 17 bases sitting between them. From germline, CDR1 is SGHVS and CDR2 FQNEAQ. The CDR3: CASSRPRWQTQPQHF. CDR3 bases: TGTGCCAGCAGCCGACCGAGATGGCAAACTCAGCCCCAGCATTTT.

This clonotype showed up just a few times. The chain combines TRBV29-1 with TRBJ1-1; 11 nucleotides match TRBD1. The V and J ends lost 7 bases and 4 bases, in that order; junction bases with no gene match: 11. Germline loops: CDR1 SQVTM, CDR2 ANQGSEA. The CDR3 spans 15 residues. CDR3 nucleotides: TGCAGCGCCGAGGGGGACAGGGGGATGAGCACTGAAGCTTTCTTT. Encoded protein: CSAEGDRGMSTEAFF.

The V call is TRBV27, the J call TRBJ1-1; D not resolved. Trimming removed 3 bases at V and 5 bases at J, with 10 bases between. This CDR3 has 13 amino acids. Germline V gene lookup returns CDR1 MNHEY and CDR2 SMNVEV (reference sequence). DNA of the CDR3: TGTGCCAGCAGTTTCTCCCAGTGGACTGAAGCTTTCTTT. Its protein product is CASSFSQWTEAFF.

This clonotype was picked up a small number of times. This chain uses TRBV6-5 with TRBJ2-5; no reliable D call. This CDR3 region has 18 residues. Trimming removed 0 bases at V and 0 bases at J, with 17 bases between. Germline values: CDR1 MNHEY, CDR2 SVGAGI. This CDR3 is CASSYSIGFEHNQETQYF. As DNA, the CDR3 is TGTGCCAGCAGTTACTCGATTGGTTTTGAGCACAACCAAGAGACCCAGTACTTC.